The next 29 T cell receptor beta chains were all read from a single sample in a study of T cell clones after liver transplantation. The protocol was immunoSEQ multiplex PCR, while the TCRdb copy is restricted to in-frame clones and leaves out a portion. The data contain 45,000 to 60,000 clones, around three quarters of them singletons. The sample in question was CD4+ T cells from blood, obtained at the approximately 15-month timepoint. All receptors derive from a human patient who received a liver transplant. Some T cells may be provided by the graft donor.

The CDR3 reads CASSPSGGPNTGELFF. In nucleotides, the CDR3 is TGTGCCAGCAGCCCTAGCGGGGGGCCGAACACCGGGGAGCTGTTTTTT. The chain joins TRBV5-5 to TRBJ2-2; 11 bases match TRBD2. The V segment lost 4 bases and the J segment 0 bases; nucleotides outside the gene matches: 2. CDR3 length: 16 amino acids. Germline-derived CDR1 and CDR2 are SGHKS and YYEKEE (reference sequence).

The chain employs TRBV6-1 and TRBJ1-2; perhaps TRBD1 as D (6 bases). Germline V gives CDR1 MNHNS, CDR2 SASEGT. The ends were cut back, 3 bases at V and 2 bases at J, with 13 bases in the middle. The CDR3 length is 15 residues. CDR3 residues: CASSDVGTMNYGYTF. CDR3 sequence (DNA): TGTGCCAGCAGTGATGTTGGGACAATGAACTATGGCTACACCTTC.

This clone was recorded a few times. V is TRBV27 and J is TRBJ2-7; D not certain. CDR3 size: 11 residues. The ends were cut back, 5 bases at V and 5 bases at J, with 7 bases in the middle. Germline lookup yields CDR1 MNHEY and CDR2 SMNVEV (reference sequence). The CDR3 sequence: CASSPLHEQYV. CDR3 in DNA: TGTGCCAGCAGTCCTCTCCACGAGCAGTACGTC.

The rearrangement joins TRBV2 to TRBJ1-4, with D unclear. The V and J ends lost 8 bases and 12 bases respectively, with 16 bases between them. The CDR3 is 12 amino acids. The V gene's germline CDR1 is SNHLY and CDR2 FYNNEI. CDR3: CASREQPGELFF. CDR3 DNA sequence: TGTGCCAGCCGGGAGCAACCTGGGGAACTGTTTTTT. The complete variable domain, with remaining parts taken from reference TRBV2 and TRBJ1-4, reads EPEVTQTPSHQVTQMGQEVILRCVPISNHLYFYWYRQILGQKVEFLVSFYNNEISEKSEIFDDQFSVERPDGSNFTLKIRSTKLEDSAMYFCASREQPGELFFGSGTQLSVL.

This rearrangement joins TRBV10-3 to TRBJ2-3; no reliable D call. The CDR3 has 15 amino acids. Trimming took off 3 bases at V and 4 bases at J, with 14 bases between the two ends. The germline gives CDR1 ENHRY, CDR2 SYGVKD. The CDR3 is CAISEVMGFADTQYF. Here the CDR3 DNA reads TGTGCCATCAGTGAAGTGATGGGGTTCGCAGATACGCAGTATTTT.

The chain combines TRBV30 with TRBJ2-3, with 11 bases lining up with TRBD2. The CDR3 is 13 residues long. CDR1 and CDR2 (germline): GTSNPN, SVGIG (reference sequence). Trimming at V came to 8 bases and at J to 3 bases, leaving 4 bases not matched to a gene. In DNA form, the CDR3 reads TGTGCCCTACGACTAGCGGGGACAGATACGCAGTATTTT. It is translated as CALRLAGTDTQYF.

The V gene is TRBV7-9, the J gene TRBJ2-3; D unclear. The CDR3 loop spans 13 amino acids. Germline V gene data show CDR1 as SEHNR and CDR2 as FQNEAQ (reference sequence). V shed 5 bases and J shed 2 bases, with 8 bases lying between them. This CDR3 is CASSPGSTDTQYF. The CDR3 DNA reads TGTGCCAGCAGCCCTGGGTCCACAGATACGCAGTATTTT.

The chain combines TRBV7-9 with TRBJ1-2; tentative D call: TRBD1 (5 bases). V was clipped by 0 bases and J by 12 bases, with 11 bases between them. This CDR3 is built from 12 residues. From germline, CDR1 is SEHNR and CDR2 FQNEAQ (reference sequence). The DNA for the CDR3 is TGTGCCAGCAGCTTAGCGAGCCAGGGAGACACCTTC. Residues: CASSLASQGDTF.

This rearrangement joins TRBV7-9 to TRBJ1-1; D is uncertain. V was trimmed by 2 bases and J by 1 base, leaving 8 bases between them. Germline V gives CDR1 SEHNR, CDR2 FQNEAQ (reference sequence). The CDR3 loop spans 14 amino acids. In DNA, the CDR3 is TGTGCCAGCAGCTTAATGCTGACGAACACTGAAGCTTTCTTT. This translates into CASSLMLTNTEAFF.

This clone was counted only a few times. The chain carries TRBV10-3 and TRBJ2-3; TRBD2 agrees at 7 bases. The CDR3 is 15 residues long. The J segment lost 1 base and the V segment lost 6 bases, leaving 7 bases of the junction unmatched. The germline gives CDR1 ENHRY, CDR2 SYGVKD. CDR3 in amino acids: CAISPAGLGTDTQYF. In DNA form, the CDR3 reads TGTGCCATCAGCCCAGCGGGATTGGGCACAGATACGCAGTATTTT.

The CDR3 DNA reads as TGTGCCAGCAGCTTCGGGGGGGTCCAAGAGACCCAGTACTTC. This codes for CASSFGGVQETQYF. The chain links TRBV7-2 to TRBJ2-5; TRBD2 matches at 8 bases. Germline assignment: CDR1 SGHTA and CDR2 FQGNSA. After removal of 3 bases from V and 1 base from J, the junction contained 1 base not matched to a gene. This CDR3 has 14 amino acids.

This clone was observed a handful of times. The CDR3 loop is CASSLGQGRDIQYF. The CDR3, as DNA: TGTGCCAGTAGTCTAGGACAGGGCCGTGACATTCAGTACTTC. The chain uses TRBV19 and TRBJ2-4, with TRBD1 matching over 8 bases. Per the germline V gene, CDR1 is LNHDA and CDR2 is SQIVND (reference sequence). V was clipped by 5 bases and J by 8 bases; unmatched bases: 8. The CDR3 extends over 14 amino acids.

The chain combines TRBV5-1 with TRBJ2-2; possibly TRBD1 or TRBD2 for D (6 bases each). The CDR3 sequence is 16 residues long. Per germline, CDR1 SGHRS and CDR2 YFSETQ. V shed 1 base and J shed 4 bases, with 14 bases lying between them. CDR3 coding DNA: TGCGCCAGCAGCTTGATCCCGGGGGCCAGCACCGGGGAGCTGTTTTTT. As protein: CASSLIPGASTGELFF.

This clone was found a few times. This rearrangement joins TRBV5-6 to TRBJ2-1, with 8 nucleotides matching TRBD1. The CDR3 is 15 amino acids. V lost 0 bases, J lost 4 bases, and 3 bases stayed unmatched. Germline-derived CDR1 and CDR2 are SGHDT and YYEEEE. The chain's CDR3 is CASSLGDRSYNEQFF. The CDR3 nucleotides are TGTGCCAGCAGCTTGGGGGACAGGAGTTACAATGAGCAGTTCTTC.

The chain employs TRBV5-1 and TRBJ2-3; a possible D gene is TRBD1 (6 bases). V dropped 4 bases and J dropped 0 bases, with 12 bases sitting between them. The CDR3 covers 15 residues. Germline assignment: CDR1 SGHRS and CDR2 YFSETQ. Here the CDR3 DNA reads TGCGCCAGCAGCCAAGATGGGGGCAGCACAGATACGCAGTATTTT. This encodes CASSQDGGSTDTQYF.

A note on this clone: At one boundary the junction diverges from the germline segment, which might be a read error. The chain recombines TRBV30 with TRBJ1-2; D might be TRBD1 (5 bases). Germline V gene lookup returns CDR1 GTSNPN and CDR2 SVGIG (reference sequence). This CDR3 region has 14 residues. The CDR3 DNA reads as TGTGCCCGGAGTGCGAGGGGCTCGGGCTATGGCTACACCTTC. This encodes CARSARGSGYGYTF. Full variable domain (missing parts from reference TRBV30 and TRBJ1-2): SQTIHQWPATLVQPVGSPLSLECTVEGTSNPNLYWYRQAAGRGLQLLFYSVGIGQISSEVPQNLSASRPQDRQFILSSKKLLLSDSGFYLCARSARGSGYGYTFGSGTRLTVV.

The chain recombines TRBV29-1 with TRBJ1-1; 9 bases are a match to TRBD1. There are 12 residues in the CDR3. The V and J ends lost 6 bases and 11 bases, in that order; junction bases with no gene match: 10. CDR1 is SQVTM and CDR2 is ANQGSEA in the germline V gene. The chain's CDR3 is CSVARTGAGAFF. The CDR3 region has the DNA TGCAGCGTGGCCCGGACAGGGGCTGGGGCTTTCTTT.

The chain joins TRBV6-4 to TRBJ1-5; D is ambiguous. Germline values: CDR1 MRHNA, CDR2 SNTAGT. Trimming took off 5 bases at V and 5 bases at J, with 13 bases between the two ends. The CDR3 is made up of 14 amino acids. CDR3 sequence reads: CASSPSQWDQPQHF. The DNA of the CDR3 is TGTGCCAGCAGTCCCTCCCAGTGGGATCAGCCCCAGCATTTT.

The chain has TRBV5-1 and TRBJ2-3; D is possibly TRBD2 (6 bases). The ends were cut back, 4 bases at V and 4 bases at J, with 10 bases in the middle. Per the germline V gene, CDR1 is SGHRS and CDR2 is YFSETQ. CDR3 size: 13 residues. CDR3 amino acids: CASSRDFPDTQYF. The CDR3 DNA reads TGCGCCAGCAGCCGGGACTTCCCAGATACGCAGTATTTT.

This chain uses TRBV7-2 with TRBJ1-3; TRBD1 aligns across 9 bases. This CDR3 contains 16 residues. Trimming took 5 bases from V and 8 from J; bases not matched to a gene: 13. CDR1 SGHTA and CDR2 FQGNSA come from the germline V gene. The CDR3 spells CASSHWDPGQGHTIYF. Here the CDR3 DNA reads TGTGCCAGCAGCCATTGGGACCCGGGACAGGGTCACACCATATATTTT.

This clone was counted only a few times. V is TRBV7-8 and J is TRBJ1-2, with D uncertain. CDR3 length: 12 amino acids. Germline CDR1 SGHVS, CDR2 FQNEAQ. V shed 1 base and J shed 6 bases, with 6 bases lying between them. CDR3 region: CASSLDRDGYTF. For the CDR3, the DNA is TGTGCCAGCAGCTTAGACCGGGATGGCTACACCTTC.

Concerning this clone itself: Other DNA sequences in the same sample also yield this CDR3. CDR3 loop: CASSDRQGNSPLHF. The CDR3, as DNA: TGTGCCAGCAGTGACCGACAGGGAAATTCACCCCTCCACTTT. This chain links TRBV6-1 with TRBJ1-6, with 7 bases fitting TRBD1. The CDR3 loop spans 14 amino acids. Germline values: CDR1 MNHNS, CDR2 SASEGT. Trimming cost V 3 bases and J 7 bases; bases outside gene matches: 3.

This sequence joins TRBV9 and TRBJ2-1; TRBD2 matches at 11 bases. In germline, CDR1 is SGDLS, CDR2 YYNGEE. Trimming removed 0 bases from V and 6 bases from J; junction bases left unmatched: 11. The CDR3 is made up of 18 amino acids. The CDR3 DNA reads TGTGCCAGCAGCGTAGCTCCACCCCTAGCGGGAGGAATCAATGAGCAGTTCTTC. This sequence encodes CASSVAPPLAGGINEQFF.

The rearrangement uses TRBV7-8 and TRBJ2-1, with D perhaps TRBD2 (6 bases). Trimming removed 1 base at V and 6 bases at J, with 13 bases between. Germline V CDR1 and CDR2: SGHVS, FQNEAQ. The CDR3 has 15 residues. CDR3 sequence (DNA): TGTGCCAGCAGCTTAGAGGGGCTAGCGAGCAATGAGCAGTTCTTC. Protein sequence: CASSLEGLASNEQFF.

A word on this clone: Other DNA sequences in this sample translate to the same CDR3. V is TRBV18 and J is TRBJ2-3; no definite D call. CDR3 length equals 12 residues. The germline V gene has CDR1 KGHSH and CDR2 LQKENI. Trimming left V 2 bases short and J 0 bases short, with 0 bases between. The CDR3: CASSPSTDTQYF. The CDR3 DNA reads TGTGCCAGCTCACCAAGCACAGATACGCAGTATTTT.

The CDR3, as DNA: TGTGCCAGCAGCTTAGGGGACAGGGGGCAAGAGACCCAGTACTTC. As protein: CASSLGDRGQETQYF. This chain connects TRBV7-8 to TRBJ2-5; 11 positions match TRBD1. Germline-derived CDR1 and CDR2 are SGHVS and FQNEAQ. V shed 1 base, J shed 2 bases, and the junction held 0 bases outside the gene matches. CDR3 length: 15 residues.

This clone was seen many times. The chain is built from TRBV28 and TRBJ1-5; D possibly corresponds to TRBD1 (5 bases). Deletions cut 7 bases from V and 6 bases from J, with 16 bases between. Germline V gene data show CDR1 as MDHEN and CDR2 as SYDVKM. CDR3 length: 14 residues. CDR3 nucleotide sequence: TGTGCCAGCACCCAGCTCGAGGGGCGTCAGCCCCAGCATTTT. Its protein is CASTQLEGRQPQHF.

This chain links TRBV11-2 with TRBJ2-2; 7 bases agree with TRBD1. Germline V gene lookup returns CDR1 SGHAT and CDR2 FQNNGV. The CDR3 totals 15 residues. J gave up 5 bases and V 4 bases, and 7 bases lay outside the gene matches. The DNA of the CDR3 is TGTGCCAGCAGCTCGACAGGGATTGGGACCGGGGAGCTGTTTTTT. Protein product: CASSSTGIGTGELFF.

The V and J genes are TRBV5-1 and TRBJ1-4, with 7 bases matching TRBD1. Looked up from germline, CDR1 is SGHRS and CDR2 is YFSETQ. V trimming: 2 bases; J trimming: 8 bases; junction bases outside the gene matches: 9. The CDR3 has 15 residues. The CDR3 DNA is TGCGCCAGCAGCTTACGACAGGGAGCTGGCGAAAAACTGTTTTTT. Amino acid sequence: CASSLRQGAGEKLFF.